This T cell receptor (beta chain) was recorded in a study of blood T cell repertoires in COVID-19 (dated by TCRdb to the early 2020s). Background for the entire study: Samples from collaborators originated in the United States, Italy and Spain and spanned both the acute and convalescent phases of COVID-19. The repertoires were released in a freely available public database intended as a resource for research on the immune response to SARS-CoV-2. Sample metadata almost always included a de-identified subject ID, COVID-19 status, age in years and sex. The samples were drawn from two sources: the first 160 participants of the ongoing ImmuneRACE study, and 1,000 to 1,500 subjects contributed by 6 global collaborators. The material from the prospective study consisted of cDNA or gDNA derived from T cells, B-cell-depleted T cells, or PBMCs. The dataset comprised deeply sampled blood TCRbeta repertoires from subjects exposed to, actively infected with, or recovered from COVID-19. Where available, HLA class I and class II types were taken from metadata supplied by the sample provider and were not determined by assay-based typing. Summary of the overall study and its limitations: The quantity of clinical and demographic metadata differed by source and by participant and was supplied without curation.

V is pared back by 2 bases and J by 6 bases, with 11 bases lying between the germline termini. Its CDR3 holds 13 amino acids, cysteine through phenylalanine. The sequence is cut down to CDR3 DNA, 39 bases in frame from base 1. The germline V gene sets CDR1 to SGDLS and CDR2 to YYNGEE. The immunoSEQ Assay, a bias-controlled multiplex PCR, was used to amplify TCRbeta CDR3 regions from genomic DNA. On the authors' methods: The number of nucleated cells in each sample was estimated by amplification of reference gene primers within the assay. To quantify the absolute abundance of each unique TCRbeta CDR3 rearrangement, sequence reads were collapsed and filtered. For each sample, productive Simpson clonality was calculated as the square root of Simpson's diversity index across productive rearrangements. TCRdb took this table from immuneACCESS and kept in-frame rearrangements with V and J called. Such tables lack part of the clones; where checked against another copy, unresolved V genes explain under half of the gap, and the rest is unexplained. V and J calls and clone size follow that table, whereas D and trimming were derived from the DNA. The table for this sample lists 300,000 to 400,000 clones; less than 90% of them were counted only once. Around 7.5% of the sample is in the top ten clones.

One collaborating source in Seattle enrolled patients while the patients were actively infected and followed the patients over time throughout the course of disease. The collaborating institutions used their own protocols to collect whole blood in K2EDTA tubes. For TCRbeta analysis, collaborator samples were shipped as frozen whole blood, as isolated PBMCs, or as DNA extracted from either sample type. Of note for this clone: What antigen it recognizes has not been identified. The record has no base qualities; no much larger clone is one base away.

The TCR originated in a woman aged 55-70 years with COVID-19, enrolled during active disease. Sequencing input: peripheral blood. The chain employs TRBV9 and TRBJ1-1; the D segment could be TRBD1, given 5 matching bases. In nucleotide form, the sequence is TGTGCCAGCAGCGTGGGGGGTATCGCTGAAGCTTTCTTT. It encodes CASSVGGIAEAFF.